This T cell receptor (beta chain) was documented in a study of blood T cell repertoires in COVID-19. Study details: Samples representing acute and convalescent COVID-19 were sourced from the United States, Italy and Spain. Nucleic acid was either cDNA or gDNA, and it came from T cells, B-cell-depleted T cells, or PBMCs.

Authors' methods: Reference gene primer amplification in the assay estimated nucleated cell counts. The protocol was immunoSEQ multiplex PCR, while the TCRdb copy is restricted to in-frame clones and leaves out a portion. For V, J and clone size, that table is used; D and trimming come from the DNA. The sample holds about 200,000 clones, roughly 89% seen once. The V gene lost 4 bases and the J gene lost 4 bases, with 16 bases spanning the gap. Germline assignment: CDR1 GTSNPN and CDR2 SVGIG (reference sequence). This CDR3 comprises 14 residues. This receptor was identified in a man aged 55 to 69 who had recovered from COVID-19. The chain uses TRBV30 and TRBJ1-2; possibly TRBD1 for D (5 bases). The source material was peripheral blood. DNA of the CDR3: TGTGCCTGGAATTCCGGGGGACTTTCCTATGGCTACACCTTC. Its translation is CAWNSGGLSYGYTF.